This passage covers 28 T cell receptor beta chains from one sample sequenced in a study of blood T cell repertoires in COVID-19. Sequenced by immunoSEQ multiplex PCR; TCRdb stores in-frame clones only, minus some. This repertoire shows roughly 260,000 clones, approximately 91% found once; its top ten account for 2.1%. The sequencing input was peripheral blood. The receptors shown here come from a woman in her thirties or forties who had recovered from COVID-19.

The chain links TRBV3-1 (or the pseudogene TRBV3-2) to TRBJ2-7; TRBD2 matches 11 bases. The junction had 2 bases not matched to a gene; V was cut back by 1 base and J by 3 bases. Germline V gene sequence: CDR1 LGHDT, CDR2 YNNKEL (reference sequence). CDR3 length equals 15 residues. CDR3 sequence reads: CASSQVGTSGYEQYF. CDR3 in DNA: TGTGCCAGCAGCCAAGTAGGGACTAGCGGCTACGAGCAGTACTTC.

The chain couples TRBV29-1 to TRBJ2-7; 7 positions match TRBD2. This CDR3 has 13 amino acids. CDR1 and CDR2 from the germline V gene are SQVTM and ANQGSEA. Trimming took 4 bases from V and 3 from J; bases not matched to a gene: 6. The CDR3 sequence: CSVGGRGFYEQYF. In DNA form, the CDR3 reads TGCAGCGTTGGGGGGAGGGGTTTCTACGAGCAGTACTTC.

For the CDR3, the DNA is TGTGCCAGCAGTTACTCCGTGGAGCAGTTCTTC. Its translation is CASSYSVEQFF. J is TRBJ2-1 and V is TRBV6-2 or TRBV6-3, with unresolved D. Germline V lookup: CDR1 MNHEY, CDR2 SVGEGT. The V gene lost 0 bases and the J gene lost 10 bases, with 4 bases spanning the gap. This CDR3 is built from 11 residues.

This sequence joins TRBV7-2 and TRBJ2-7; 8 nucleotides align to TRBD2. The CDR3 is 15 residues long. Trimming cost V 6 bases and J 2 bases; bases outside gene matches: 9. CDR1 and CDR2 from the germline V gene are SGHTA and FQGNSA. DNA for the CDR3: TGTGCCAGCAGACTAGCGGCACGTGTTACCTACGAGCAGTACTTC. It translates to CASRLAARVTYEQYF. Full variable domain (rest looked up from reference TRBV7-2 and TRBJ2-7): GAGVSQSPSNKVTEKGKDVELRCDPISGHTALYWYRQSLGQGLEFLIYFQGNSAPDKSGLPSDRFSAERTGGSVSTLTIQRTQQEDSAVYLCASRLAARVTYEQYFGPGTRLTVT.

The gene calls are TRBV28 and TRBJ1-2; perhaps TRBD1 as D (6 bases). Germline CDR1 reads MDHEN; CDR2 reads SYDVKM. V was clipped by 6 bases and J by 4 bases, with 15 bases between them. The CDR3 consists of 14 residues. CDR3 protein: CASSAGRGGYGYTF. In DNA form, the CDR3 reads TGTGCCAGCAGCGCCGGTCGAGGGGGCTATGGCTACACCTTC.

This clone has a handful of counts. The V and J genes are TRBV27 and TRBJ1-1, with D unresolved. Looked up from germline, CDR1 is MNHEY and CDR2 is SMNVEV (reference sequence). Trimming pared 0 bases from V and 3 bases from J, leaving 14 bases between. The CDR3 runs to 16 residues. This CDR3 is CASSLSGSLEDTEAFF. CDR3 sequence (DNA): TGTGCCAGCAGTTTATCTGGCAGTTTAGAGGACACTGAAGCTTTCTTT.

The rearrangement joins TRBV19 to TRBJ2-5, with 8 positions matching TRBD1. Germline V gives CDR1 LNHDA, CDR2 SQIVND (reference sequence). The CDR3 has 13 amino acids. Trimming cost V 5 bases and J 4 bases; bases outside gene matches: 3. The CDR3 DNA is TGTGCCAGTAGTCTCGGACAGGGAGAGACCCAGTACTTC. Encoded protein: CASSLGQGETQYF.

The rearrangement joins TRBV6-1 to TRBJ1-5; D gene uncertain. The CDR3 spans 16 residues. Germline values: CDR1 MNHNS, CDR2 SASEGT. Trimming took off 1 base at V and 2 bases at J, with 12 bases between the two ends. CDR3 coding DNA: TGTGCCAGCAGTGAAGGGGGAGGGTTTGGCAATCAGCCCCAGCATTTT. As protein: CASSEGGGFGNQPQHF.

The V call is TRBV15, the J call TRBJ2-7, with 9 bases fitting TRBD1. Trimming cost V 4 bases and J 6 bases; bases outside gene matches: 10. Per the germline V gene, CDR1 is LNHNV and CDR2 is YYDKDF (reference sequence). The CDR3 is made up of 15 amino acids. In DNA, the CDR3 is TGTGCCACCAGCAACTTTTCTTCGACAGGGGGCGAGCAGTACTTC. Protein: CATSNFSSTGGEQYF.

The chain links TRBV4-1 to TRBJ2-2; D is unclear. Germline loops: CDR1 MGHRA, CDR2 YSYEKL. Trimming took off 6 bases at V and 3 bases at J, with 17 bases between the two ends. This CDR3 has 16 amino acids. Written as DNA, the CDR3 is TGCGCCAGCAGTCTAGGCCCGGGTGTGTACACCGGGGAGCTGTTTTTT. It codes for CASSLGPGVYTGELFF.

V usage is TRBV5-4 and J usage is TRBJ1-2, with a weak D call TRBD1 (5 bases). Germline V gene sequence: CDR1 SGHNT, CDR2 YYREEE (reference sequence). The length of the CDR3 is 14 residues. Trimming removed 0 bases at V and 4 bases at J, with 10 bases between. The CDR3 nucleotides are TGTGCCAGCAGCTTGGCCTCGGACATCTATGGCTACACCTTC. The encoded protein is CASSLASDIYGYTF. The full variable domain, completed using reference TRBV5-4 and TRBJ1-2, is ETGVTQSPTHLIKTRGQQVTLRCSSQSGHNTVSWYQQALGQGPQFIFQYYREEENGRGNFPPRFSGLQFPNYSSELNVNALELDDSALYLCASSLASDIYGYTFGSGTRLTVV.

The rearrangement uses TRBV29-1 and TRBJ2-6; D gene uncertain. V was trimmed by 5 bases and J by 0 bases, leaving 5 bases between them. The CDR3 runs to 13 residues. CDR1 and CDR2 from the germline V gene are SQVTM and ANQGSEA. Here the CDR3 DNA reads TGCAGCGTTCGAGCCTCTGGGGCCAACGTCCTGACTTTC. Residues: CSVRASGANVLTF.

This chain connects TRBV6-6 to TRBJ2-3, with 8 bases lining up with TRBD2. The CDR3 extends over 15 amino acids. V lost 2 bases and J lost 3; bases outside the gene matches: 4. CDR1 is MNHNY, CDR2 SVGAGI, per germline (reference sequence). The CDR3 region is CASSYQRGGTDTQYF. CDR3 DNA sequence: TGTGCCAGCAGTTACCAACGGGGGGGTACAGATACGCAGTATTTT.

This sequence joins TRBV9 and TRBJ1-2; maybe TRBD1 (5 bases). The CDR3 is made up of 12 amino acids. CDR1 and CDR2 (germline): SGDLS, YYNGEE. Trimming removed 3 bases at V and 8 bases at J, with 11 bases between. The CDR3: CASSGPWGGYTF. CDR3 bases: TGTGCCAGCAGCGGCCCTTGGGGCGGCTACACCTTC.

The chain has TRBV5-1 and TRBJ1-6; the match to TRBD1 covers 8 bases. Germline-derived CDR1 and CDR2 are SGHRS and YFSETQ. V lost 2 bases and J lost 6; bases outside the gene matches: 13. The CDR3 runs to 18 residues. In DNA form, the CDR3 reads TGCGCCAGCAGCTTCGGACAGGGTGGCGGAGGGTCTAATTCACCCCTCCACTTT. Amino acid sequence: CASSFGQGGGGSNSPLHF.

The genes are TRBV7-2 and TRBJ2-5; TRBD1 aligns across 9 bases. The V gene end was trimmed by 5 bases and the J gene end by 0 bases; junction bases not matched to a gene: 7. CDR3 length equals 16 residues. The germline V gene encodes CDR1 SGHTA and CDR2 FQGNSA. CDR3 amino acids: CASSRGQGRYQETQYF. For the CDR3, the DNA is TGTGCCAGCAGCAGAGGACAGGGGAGATACCAAGAGACCCAGTACTTC.

J is TRBJ2-1 and V is TRBV3-1 (or the pseudogene TRBV3-2); 12 positions match TRBD2. Germline V gene data show CDR1 as LGHDT and CDR2 as YNNKEL (reference sequence). CDR3 length: 19 residues. V lost 0 bases and J lost 0; bases outside the gene matches: 6. CDR3 residues: CASSQEGLAGGSSYNEQFF. The CDR3 bases are TGTGCCAGCAGCCAAGAAGGCCTAGCGGGGGGGAGCTCCTACAATGAGCAGTTCTTC.

In DNA, the CDR3 is TGTGCCAGCAGTGGGGGGACTAGCGGTCTGGAATATACGCAGTATTTT. This sequence encodes CASSGGTSGLEYTQYF. The V and J genes are TRBV27 and TRBJ2-3, with 11 bases identical to TRBD2. The germline V gene encodes CDR1 MNHEY and CDR2 SMNVEV (reference sequence). CDR3 length: 16 amino acids. After removal of 5 bases from V and 7 bases from J, the junction contained 11 bases not matched to a gene.

This chain uses TRBV21-1 with TRBJ2-2; TRBD1 is the table's D call, not checked against the DNA. TRBV21-1 is labeled a pseudogene. CDR3 length equals 16 residues. The CDR3 coding sequence is TGTGCCAGCAGCTCATATCAGGCAGGGAACACCGGGGAGCTGTTTTTT. It codes for CASSSYQAGNTGELFF.

V and J are TRBV13 and TRBJ1-2, with D possibly being TRBD1 (5 bases). From germline, CDR1 is PRHDT and CDR2 FYEKMQ (reference sequence). V was shortened by 5 bases and J by 4 bases, with 17 bases between the two germline ends. The CDR3 extends over 15 amino acids. DNA for the CDR3: TGTGCCAGCAGCCCACGGGCGGGGGGGATCTATGGCTACACCTTC. Protein sequence: CASSPRAGGIYGYTF.

For this clone: Other DNA variants within this sample encode the same CDR3. The chain combines TRBV5-1 with TRBJ1-5; tentative D call: TRBD1 (6 bases). The V gene's germline CDR1 is SGHRS and CDR2 YFSETQ. The CDR3 loop spans 15 amino acids. Trimming took off 4 bases at V and 2 bases at J, with 13 bases between the two ends. For the CDR3, the DNA is TGCGCCAGCAGCCCGAGCCCAGGGGGCAATCAGCCCCAGCATTTT. Protein sequence: CASSPSPGGNQPQHF.

This clone was found a few times. The V gene is TRBV13, the J gene TRBJ2-5, with TRBD2 identical over 8 bases. The junction had 5 bases not matched to a gene; V was cut back by 10 bases and J by 1 base. This CDR3 comprises 13 residues. Germline lookup yields CDR1 PRHDT and CDR2 FYEKMQ (reference sequence). CDR3 protein: CATGGAVQETQYF. CDR3 nucleotide sequence: TGTGCCACCGGGGGGGCAGTCCAAGAGACCCAGTACTTC. The complete variable domain, with remaining parts taken from reference TRBV13 and TRBJ2-5, reads AAGVIQSPRHLIKEKRETATLKCYPIPRHDTVYWYQQGPGQDPQFLISFYEKMQSDKGSIPDRFSAQQFSDYHSELNMSSLELGDSALYFCATGGAVQETQYFGPGTRLLVL.

The CDR3: CSAKLQETQYF. As DNA, the CDR3 is TGCAGTGCAAAATTACAAGAGACCCAGTACTTC. The chain uses TRBV20-1 and TRBJ2-5; D ambiguous. This CDR3 is 11 amino acids long. Per the germline V gene, CDR1 is DFQATT and CDR2 is SNEGSKA (reference sequence). V was pared by 6 bases and J by 2 bases, with 7 bases between.

This clone has only one observation. The rearrangement joins TRBV19 to TRBJ2-7, with 11 bases aligning to TRBD1. This CDR3 comprises 13 residues. The ends lost 6 bases at V and 9 bases at J; junction bases unmatched: 7. CDR1 LNHDA and CDR2 SQIVND come from the germline V gene (reference sequence). In DNA form, the CDR3 reads TGTGCCAGTAGAAGGGGGACAGGGGGTCGGCAGTACTTC. It yields the protein CASRRGTGGRQYF.

In this sample, this clone turned up once. This sequence joins TRBV6-2 or TRBV6-3 and TRBJ2-2, with 7 bases identical to TRBD1. Per germline, CDR1 MNHEY and CDR2 SVGEGT. Losses at the gene ends were 6 bases for V and 5 bases for J; bases not matched to a gene: 12. The CDR3 has 16 residues. The CDR3 sequence: CASSLHDRARTGELFF. The DNA for the CDR3 is TGTGCCAGCAGCCTCCACGACAGGGCGAGGACCGGGGAGCTGTTTTTT.

The chain links TRBV5-1 to TRBJ2-5; no clear D gene. V was clipped by 3 bases and J by 4 bases, with 16 bases between them. This CDR3 spans 15 amino acids. Germline CDR1 and CDR2: SGHRS and YFSETQ. The CDR3 sequence is CASSSSANYGETQYF. The CDR3 DNA reads TGCGCCAGCAGCTCGTCCGCTAACTACGGAGAGACCCAGTACTTC.

The V and J genes are TRBV24-1 and TRBJ1-2; 12 bases line up with TRBD1. Germline V gives CDR1 KGHDR, CDR2 SFDVKD. CDR3 length: 15 amino acids. J gave up 7 bases and V 4 bases, and 6 bases lay outside the gene matches. CDR3: CATSDGTGGAGGYTF. CDR3 nucleotides: TGTGCCACCAGTGACGGGACAGGGGGCGCGGGTGGCTACACCTTC.

The chain combines TRBV19 with TRBJ1-2; TRBD1 aligns across 9 bases. Germline CDR1 and CDR2: LNHDA and SQIVND (reference sequence). V dropped 10 bases and J dropped 3; count of bases not matched to a gene: 3. The CDR3 has 12 amino acids. The CDR3 DNA reads TGTGCCACCACAGGGGGCTACTATGGCTACACCTTC. Translated: CATTGGYYGYTF.